This is a list of T cell receptor beta chains from one sample in a study of CD8 T cells in Susac syndrome. TCRdb reprocessed the immunoSEQ multiplex PCR reads with MiXCR, giving one entry per CDR3 protein. In the table there are 120,000 to 150,000 distinct CDR3 sequences, around 94% of which are singletons. Material: CD4+ T cells from PBMCs. The receptors originated from a human donor in good health. Each CDR3 is given with its conserved first and last residue. Each record gives: D gene, clone size, V gene, J gene, CDR3 protein, CDR3 DNA. The D gene is left open where the match is weak. Where a row states a size, it is once, few, many or the class of an expanded clone; other rows omit it.

d_call: NA
clone_size: NA
v_call: TRBV12-3/TRBV12-4
j_call: TRBJ1-1
cdr3_aa: CASFRQSPGVASMNTEAFF
cdr3_nt: TGTGCCAGCTTCCGACAATCGCCAGGCGTTGCAAGCATGAACACTGAAGCTTTCTTT

d_call: TRBD1
clone_size: NA
v_call: TRBV20-1
j_call: TRBJ2-7
cdr3_aa: CSARGTGRFYEQYF
cdr3_nt: TGCAGTGCTAGAGGGACAGGTCGGTTTTACGAGCAGTACTTC

d_call: NA
clone_size: NA
v_call: TRBV18
j_call: TRBJ2-5
cdr3_aa: CASSPSRGQETQYF
cdr3_nt: TGTGCCAGCTCACCATCCAGGGGACAAGAGACCCAGTACTTC

d_call: NA
clone_size: NA
v_call: TRBV28
j_call: TRBJ1-2
cdr3_aa: CASRTVANYGYTF
cdr3_nt: TGTGCCAGCAGGACAGTAGCTAACTATGGCTACACCTTC

d_call: TRBD1
clone_size: NA
v_call: TRBV29-1
j_call: TRBJ1-3
cdr3_aa: CSVAAGGSGNTIYF
cdr3_nt: TGCAGCGTTGCGGCAGGGGGATCTGGAAACACCATATATTTT

d_call: NA
clone_size: NA
v_call: TRBV5-1
j_call: TRBJ2-7
cdr3_aa: CASSFGTWEQYF
cdr3_nt: TGCGCCAGCAGCTTCGGGACCTGGGAGCAGTACTTC

d_call: NA
clone_size: NA
v_call: TRBV30
j_call: TRBJ1-4
cdr3_aa: CAWSGQIKNEKLFF
cdr3_nt: TGTGCCTGGAGTGGCCAGATTAAGAATGAAAAACTGTTTTTT

d_call: TRBD2
clone_size: NA
v_call: TRBV18
j_call: TRBJ2-2
cdr3_aa: CASSPSDGRALDTGELFF
cdr3_nt: TGTGCCAGCTCACCATCGGATGGGAGGGCCCTCGACACCGGGGAGCTGTTTTTT

d_call: NA
clone_size: NA
v_call: TRBV9
j_call: TRBJ1-1
cdr3_aa: CASSVVVGGTEAFF
cdr3_nt: TGTGCCAGCAGCGTAGTGGTTGGGGGCACTGAAGCTTTCTTT

d_call: NA
clone_size: NA
v_call: TRBV29-1
j_call: TRBJ1-2
cdr3_aa: CSSPVGRYRGYTF
cdr3_nt: TGCAGCTCCCCCGTCGGCAGGTACCGTGGCTACACCTTC

d_call: NA
clone_size: NA
v_call: TRBV7-2
j_call: TRBJ2-5
cdr3_aa: CASSLSRGETQYF
cdr3_nt: TGTGCCAGCAGCTTAAGTAGGGGAGAGACCCAGTACTTC

d_call: NA
clone_size: NA
v_call: TRBV7-8
j_call: TRBJ1-1
cdr3_aa: CASSLGLVGGGTEAFF
cdr3_nt: TGTGCCAGCAGCTTAGGACTTGTTGGGGGTGGCACTGAAGCTTTCTTT

d_call: NA
clone_size: NA
v_call: TRBV30
j_call: TRBJ1-1
cdr3_aa: CARRGGMNTEAFF
cdr3_nt: TGTGCCCGAAGGGGGGGGATGAACACTGAAGCTTTCTTT

d_call: TRBD2
clone_size: NA
v_call: TRBV24-1
j_call: TRBJ2-1
cdr3_aa: CATSDARLAGVGEQFF
cdr3_nt: TGTGCCACCAGTGATGCCAGACTAGCGGGCGTGGGTGAGCAGTTCTTC

d_call: NA
clone_size: NA
v_call: TRBV2
j_call: TRBJ1-5
cdr3_aa: CAIGQRDSNQPQHF
cdr3_nt: TGTGCCATAGGACAGCGAGATAGCAATCAGCCCCAGCATTTT

d_call: TRBD2
clone_size: NA
v_call: TRBV19
j_call: TRBJ2-3
cdr3_aa: CASSSPRTSGRSTDTQYF
cdr3_nt: TGTGCCAGTAGTTCCCCTCGGACTAGCGGGAGAAGCACAGATACGCAGTATTTT

d_call: TRBD1
clone_size: NA
v_call: TRBV29-1
j_call: TRBJ2-3
cdr3_aa: CSVGGQYTDTQYF
cdr3_nt: TGCAGCGTTGGGGGACAGTACACAGATACGCAGTATTTT

d_call: NA
clone_size: few
v_call: TRBV3-1
j_call: TRBJ1-1
cdr3_aa: CASSQYLNTEAFF
cdr3_nt: TGTGCCAGCAGCCAATACCTGAACACTGAAGCTTTCTTT

d_call: NA
clone_size: NA
v_call: TRBV27
j_call: TRBJ2-3
cdr3_aa: CASISVPDTQYF
cdr3_nt: TGTGCCAGCATATCTGTCCCAGATACGCAGTATTTT

d_call: NA
clone_size: NA
v_call: TRBV7-2
j_call: TRBJ2-5
cdr3_aa: CASSFRQGWETQYF
cdr3_nt: TGTGCCAGCAGCTTTAGGCAGGGATGGGAGACCCAGTACTTC

d_call: NA
clone_size: NA
v_call: TRBV12-5
j_call: TRBJ1-5
cdr3_aa: CASGWGQATNQPQHF
cdr3_nt: TGTGCTAGTGGTTGGGGTCAGGCCACGAATCAGCCCCAGCATTTT

d_call: NA
clone_size: NA
v_call: TRBV3-1
j_call: TRBJ2-1
cdr3_aa: CASSPERAPLGNEQFF
cdr3_nt: TGTGCCAGCAGCCCGGAGCGGGCCCCACTCGGTAATGAGCAGTTCTTC

d_call: NA
clone_size: NA
v_call: TRBV2
j_call: TRBJ2-6
cdr3_aa: CASRAFNSGANVLTF
cdr3_nt: TGTGCCAGCAGGGCTTTTAACTCTGGGGCCAACGTCCTGACTTTC

d_call: NA
clone_size: NA
v_call: TRBV20-1
j_call: TRBJ2-3
cdr3_aa: CSARDPTKPTDTQYF
cdr3_nt: TGCAGTGCTAGAGATCCCACCAAACCCACAGATACGCAGTATTTT

d_call: NA
clone_size: NA
v_call: TRBV20-1
j_call: TRBJ1-5
cdr3_aa: CSALSARGPNQPQHF
cdr3_nt: TGCAGTGCCCTATCCGCCAGGGGCCCCAATCAGCCCCAGCATTTT

d_call: NA
clone_size: NA
v_call: TRBV19
j_call: TRBJ2-7
cdr3_aa: CASRPRTFTYEQYF
cdr3_nt: TGTGCCAGTAGACCCCGGACCTTTACCTACGAGCAGTACTTC

d_call: NA
clone_size: NA
v_call: TRBV29-1
j_call: TRBJ2-2
cdr3_aa: CSVGVLNTGELFF
cdr3_nt: TGCAGCGTTGGGGTGTTAAACACCGGGGAGCTGTTTTTT

d_call: NA
clone_size: NA
v_call: TRBV12-3/TRBV12-4
j_call: TRBJ2-3
cdr3_aa: CASSYYGTDTQYF
cdr3_nt: TGTGCCAGCAGTTACTACGGCACAGATACGCAGTATTTT

d_call: TRBD1
clone_size: once
v_call: TRBV18
j_call: TRBJ1-1
cdr3_aa: CASSPGQGMNTEAFF
cdr3_nt: TGTGCCAGCTCACCCGGACAGGGGATGAACACTGAAGCTTTCTTT

d_call: TRBD2
clone_size: NA
v_call: TRBV2
j_call: TRBJ2-7
cdr3_aa: CASSEALAGYEQYF
cdr3_nt: TGTGCCAGCAGTGAAGCACTAGCGGGATACGAGCAGTACTTC

d_call: NA
clone_size: NA
v_call: TRBV4-1
j_call: TRBJ2-2
cdr3_aa: CASSQEGRGTLNTGELFF
cdr3_nt: TGCGCCAGCAGCCAAGAAGGCAGGGGGACTCTGAACACCGGGGAGCTGTTTTTT

d_call: TRBD2
clone_size: NA
v_call: TRBV20-1
j_call: TRBJ2-1
cdr3_aa: CSANPTSGRASNEQFF
cdr3_nt: TGCAGTGCAAATCCAACTAGCGGGAGGGCCAGCAATGAGCAGTTCTTC

d_call: NA
clone_size: NA
v_call: TRBV19
j_call: TRBJ2-7
cdr3_aa: CASSIRVHPRTYEQYF
cdr3_nt: TGTGCCAGTAGTATCCGCGTTCATCCACGGACCTACGAGCAGTACTTC

d_call: NA
clone_size: NA
v_call: TRBV5-8
j_call: TRBJ2-2
cdr3_aa: CATKGFGRVNTGELFF
cdr3_nt: TGTGCCACCAAGGGTTTCGGCAGAGTGAACACCGGGGAGCTGTTTTTT

d_call: TRBD2
clone_size: NA
v_call: TRBV6-6
j_call: TRBJ2-1
cdr3_aa: CASSYDSGAQEGFF
cdr3_nt: TGTGCCAGCAGTTACGATAGCGGGGCACAAGAGGGGTTCTTC

d_call: TRBD2
clone_size: NA
v_call: TRBV7-9
j_call: TRBJ2-3
cdr3_aa: CASSYPSGSSTDTQYF
cdr3_nt: TGTGCCAGCAGCTACCCTAGCGGGTCTAGCACAGATACGCAGTATTTT

d_call: NA
clone_size: NA
v_call: TRBV29-1
j_call: TRBJ2-7
cdr3_aa: CSVRTPSPSYEQYF
cdr3_nt: TGCAGCGTCCGGACACCTAGTCCCTCCTACGAGCAGTACTTC

d_call: TRBD1
clone_size: NA
v_call: TRBV24-1
j_call: TRBJ2-5
cdr3_aa: CATSGGTEETQYF
cdr3_nt: TGTGCCACCAGTGGGGGGACAGAAGAGACCCAGTACTTC

d_call: NA
clone_size: NA
v_call: TRBV20-1
j_call: TRBJ2-3
cdr3_aa: CSARSQALDTQYF
cdr3_nt: TGCAGTGCTAGATCTCAGGCCCTGGATACGCAGTATTTT

d_call: TRBD2
clone_size: NA
v_call: TRBV7-9
j_call: TRBJ2-7
cdr3_aa: CASSLGFSGTSGGEQYF
cdr3_nt: TGTGCCAGCAGCTTAGGTTTTTCCGGGACTAGCGGCGGAGAGCAGTACTTC

d_call: NA
clone_size: NA
v_call: TRBV7-2
j_call: TRBJ2-7
cdr3_aa: CASSSQGALYEQYF
cdr3_nt: TGTGCCAGCAGCTCCCAGGGAGCACTCTACGAGCAGTACTTC

d_call: NA
clone_size: NA
v_call: TRBV24-1
j_call: TRBJ2-1
cdr3_aa: CATSDLGPRRYEQFF
cdr3_nt: TGTGCCACCAGTGATTTGGGTCCGCGGCGGTATGAGCAGTTCTTC

d_call: NA
clone_size: NA
v_call: TRBV10-3
j_call: TRBJ2-1
cdr3_aa: CAITLDRDSQQFF
cdr3_nt: TGTGCCATCACCCTCGACAGGGACTCTCAGCAGTTCTTC

d_call: NA
clone_size: NA
v_call: TRBV24-1
j_call: TRBJ2-5
cdr3_aa: CATSAWDGETQYF
cdr3_nt: TGTGCCACCTCAGCGTGGGATGGCGAGACCCAGTACTTC

d_call: NA
clone_size: NA
v_call: TRBV19
j_call: TRBJ2-7
cdr3_aa: CASGPRGSYEQYF
cdr3_nt: TGTGCCAGTGGACCGAGAGGGAGCTACGAGCAGTACTTC

d_call: NA
clone_size: NA
v_call: TRBV20-1
j_call: TRBJ1-2
cdr3_aa: CSARGQFSGYTF
cdr3_nt: TGCAGTGCTAGAGGGCAGTTTTCTGGCTACACCTTC

d_call: TRBD2
clone_size: NA
v_call: TRBV7-2
j_call: TRBJ2-1
cdr3_aa: CASSLGISGSYNEQFF
cdr3_nt: TGTGCCAGCAGCTTAGGGATTAGCGGGTCCTACAATGAGCAGTTCTTC